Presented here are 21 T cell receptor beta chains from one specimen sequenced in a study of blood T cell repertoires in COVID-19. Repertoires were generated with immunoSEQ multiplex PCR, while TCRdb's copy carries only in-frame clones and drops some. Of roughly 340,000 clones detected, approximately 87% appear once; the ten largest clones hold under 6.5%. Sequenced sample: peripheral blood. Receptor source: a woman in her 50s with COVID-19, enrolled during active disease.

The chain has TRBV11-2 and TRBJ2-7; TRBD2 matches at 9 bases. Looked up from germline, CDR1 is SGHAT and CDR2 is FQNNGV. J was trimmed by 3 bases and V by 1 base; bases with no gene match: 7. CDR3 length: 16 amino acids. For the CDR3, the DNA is TGTGCCAGCAGCTTAGGACCCGGCGGGAGGGTCTACGAGCAGTACTTC. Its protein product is CASSLGPGGRVYEQYF.

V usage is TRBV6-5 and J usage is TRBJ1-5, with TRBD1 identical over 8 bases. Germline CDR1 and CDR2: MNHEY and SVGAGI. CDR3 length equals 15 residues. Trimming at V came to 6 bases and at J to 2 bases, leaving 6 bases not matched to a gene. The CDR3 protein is CASSTDRGGNQPQHF. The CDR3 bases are TGTGCCAGCAGCACCGACAGGGGCGGCAATCAGCCCCAGCATTTT.

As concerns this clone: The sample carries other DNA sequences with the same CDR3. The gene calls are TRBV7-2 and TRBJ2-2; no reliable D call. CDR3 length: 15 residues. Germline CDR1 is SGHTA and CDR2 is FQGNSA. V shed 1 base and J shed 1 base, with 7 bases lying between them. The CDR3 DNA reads TGTGCCAGCAGCTTAGGTAGCAGGAACACCGGGGAGCTGTTTTTT. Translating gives CASSLGSRNTGELFF.

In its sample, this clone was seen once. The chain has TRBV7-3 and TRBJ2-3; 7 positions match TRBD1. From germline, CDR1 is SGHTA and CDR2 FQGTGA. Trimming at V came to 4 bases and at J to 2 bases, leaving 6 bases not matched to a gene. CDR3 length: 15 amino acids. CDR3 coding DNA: TGTGCCAGCAGCTCTTACGGACAGGACACAGATACGCAGTATTTT. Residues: CASSSYGQDTDTQYF.

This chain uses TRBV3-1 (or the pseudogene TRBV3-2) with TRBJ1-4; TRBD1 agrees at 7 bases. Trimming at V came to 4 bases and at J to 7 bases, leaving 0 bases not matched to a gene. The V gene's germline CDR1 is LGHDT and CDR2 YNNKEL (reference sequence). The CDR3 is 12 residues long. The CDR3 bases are TGTGCCAGCAGCCGACAGGGTGAAAAACTGTTTTTT. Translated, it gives CASSRQGEKLFF.

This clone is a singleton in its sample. The CDR3 coding sequence is TGTGCCAGCAGTCCCACCGACAGGGGAAGTAGTTCACCCCTCCACTTT. Its translation is CASSPTDRGSSSPLHF. The J gene is TRBJ1-6, the V gene TRBV27; TRBD1 aligns across 8 bases. V shed 5 bases and J 9 bases; nucleotides not matched to a gene: 12. Germline CDR1 reads MNHEY; CDR2 reads SMNVEV (reference sequence). CDR3 size: 16 residues.

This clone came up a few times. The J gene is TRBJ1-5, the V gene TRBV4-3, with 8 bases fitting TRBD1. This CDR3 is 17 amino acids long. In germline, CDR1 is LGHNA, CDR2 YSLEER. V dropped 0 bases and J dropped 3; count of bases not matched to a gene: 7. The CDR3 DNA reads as TGCGCCAGCAGCCAAGATATCAGACAGGGGACCAATCAGCCCCAGCATTTT. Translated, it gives CASSQDIRQGTNQPQHF.

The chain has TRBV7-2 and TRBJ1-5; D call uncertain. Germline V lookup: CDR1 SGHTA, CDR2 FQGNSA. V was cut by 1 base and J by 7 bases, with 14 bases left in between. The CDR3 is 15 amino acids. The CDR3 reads CASSLGRNPTQPQHF. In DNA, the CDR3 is TGTGCCAGCAGCTTAGGGAGGAACCCAACCCAGCCCCAGCATTTT.

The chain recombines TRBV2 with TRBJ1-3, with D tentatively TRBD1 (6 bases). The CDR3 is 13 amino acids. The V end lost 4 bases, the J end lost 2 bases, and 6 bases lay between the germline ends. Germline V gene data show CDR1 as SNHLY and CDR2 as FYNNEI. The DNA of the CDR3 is TGTGCCAGCAGTGGGGGGCCTGGAAACACCATATATTTT. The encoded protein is CASSGGPGNTIYF.

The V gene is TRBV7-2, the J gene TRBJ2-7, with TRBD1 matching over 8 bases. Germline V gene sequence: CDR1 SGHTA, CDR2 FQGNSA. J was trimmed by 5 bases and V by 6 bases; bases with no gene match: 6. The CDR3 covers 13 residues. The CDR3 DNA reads TGTGCCAGCAGGAAACAGGGGGTGCACGAGCAGTACTTC. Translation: CASRKQGVHEQYF.

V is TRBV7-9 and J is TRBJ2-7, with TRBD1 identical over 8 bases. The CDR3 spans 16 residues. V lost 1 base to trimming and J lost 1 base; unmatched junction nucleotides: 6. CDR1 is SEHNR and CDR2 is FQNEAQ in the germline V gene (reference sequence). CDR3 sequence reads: CASSLEHRTGSYEQYF. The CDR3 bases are TGTGCCAGCAGCTTAGAGCACCGGACAGGGTCCTACGAGCAGTACTTC.

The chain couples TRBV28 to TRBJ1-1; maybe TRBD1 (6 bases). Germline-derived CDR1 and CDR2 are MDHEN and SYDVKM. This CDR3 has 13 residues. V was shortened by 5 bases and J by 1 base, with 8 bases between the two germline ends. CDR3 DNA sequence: TGTGCCAGCAGTAAACAGGGGAACACTGAAGCTTTCTTT. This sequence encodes CASSKQGNTEAFF.

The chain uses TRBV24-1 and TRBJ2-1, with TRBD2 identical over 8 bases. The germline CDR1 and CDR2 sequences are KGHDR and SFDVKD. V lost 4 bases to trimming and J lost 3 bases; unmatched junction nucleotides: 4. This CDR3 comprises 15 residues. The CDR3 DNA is TGTGCCACCAGTGACTCGGGACTAGTCTACAATGAGCAGTTCTTC. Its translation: CATSDSGLVYNEQFF.

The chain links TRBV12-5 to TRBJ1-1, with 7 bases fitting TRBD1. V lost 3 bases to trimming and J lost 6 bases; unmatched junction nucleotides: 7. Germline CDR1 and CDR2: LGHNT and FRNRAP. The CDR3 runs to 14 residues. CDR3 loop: CASGLVTGMPEAFF. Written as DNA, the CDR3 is TGTGCTAGTGGTTTAGTGACAGGGATGCCTGAAGCTTTCTTT.

The CDR3 is CASRVPGSPLHF. The DNA for the CDR3 is TGTGCCAGCAGAGTGCCAGGGTCTCCCCTCCACTTT. This chain links TRBV12-3 or TRBV12-4 with TRBJ1-6, with D possibly TRBD1 on 5 matching bases. V was clipped by 6 bases and J by 13 bases, with 13 bases between them. CDR3 length: 12 residues.

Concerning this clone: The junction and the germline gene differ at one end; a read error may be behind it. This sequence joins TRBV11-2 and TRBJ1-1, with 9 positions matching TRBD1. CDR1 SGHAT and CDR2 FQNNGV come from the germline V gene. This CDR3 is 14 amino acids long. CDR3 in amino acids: CASSIGTGNAEAFF. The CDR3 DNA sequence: TGTGCCAGCAGCATAGGGACAGGGAACGCTGAAGCTTTCTTT.

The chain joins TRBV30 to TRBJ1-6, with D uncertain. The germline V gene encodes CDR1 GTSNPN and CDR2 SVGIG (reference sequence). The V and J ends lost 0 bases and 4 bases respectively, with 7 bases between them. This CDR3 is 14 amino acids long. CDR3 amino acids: CAWSVGSYNSPLHF. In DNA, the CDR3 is TGTGCCTGGAGTGTGGGCAGTTATAATTCACCCCTCCACTTT.

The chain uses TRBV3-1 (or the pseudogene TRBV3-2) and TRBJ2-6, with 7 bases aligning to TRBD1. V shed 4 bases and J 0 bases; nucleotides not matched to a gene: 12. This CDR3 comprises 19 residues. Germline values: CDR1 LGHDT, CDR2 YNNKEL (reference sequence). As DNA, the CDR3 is TGTGCCAGCAGCCGAAACCGGGACAGCCGCCCCTCTGGGGCCAACGTCCTGACTTTC. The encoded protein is CASSRNRDSRPSGANVLTF.

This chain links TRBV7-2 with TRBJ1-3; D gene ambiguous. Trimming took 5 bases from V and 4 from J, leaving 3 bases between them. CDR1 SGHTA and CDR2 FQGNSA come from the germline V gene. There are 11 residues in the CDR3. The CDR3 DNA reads TGTGCCAGCAGCAGCGGAAACACCATATATTTT. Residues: CASSSGNTIYF.

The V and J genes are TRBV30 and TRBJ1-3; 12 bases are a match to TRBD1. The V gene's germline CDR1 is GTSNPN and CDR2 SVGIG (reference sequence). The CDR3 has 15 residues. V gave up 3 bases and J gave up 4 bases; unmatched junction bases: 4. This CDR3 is CAWSQGQGAGNTIYF. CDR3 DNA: TGTGCCTGGAGCCAGGGACAGGGGGCCGGAAACACCATATATTTT. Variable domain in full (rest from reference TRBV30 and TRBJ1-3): SQTIHQWPATLVQPVGSPLSLECTVEGTSNPNLYWYRQAAGRGLQLLFYSVGIGQISSEVPQNLSASRPQDRQFILSSKKLLLSDSGFYLCAWSQGQGAGNTIYFGEGSWLTVV.

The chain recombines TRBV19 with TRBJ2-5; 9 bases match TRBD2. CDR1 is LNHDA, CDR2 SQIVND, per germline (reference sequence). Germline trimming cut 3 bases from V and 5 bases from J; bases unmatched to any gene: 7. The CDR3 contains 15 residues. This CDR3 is CASSILAGVWETQYF. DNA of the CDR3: TGTGCCAGTAGTATCTTAGCGGGGGTGTGGGAGACCCAGTACTTC.